Described below is a single T cell receptor (beta chain) sequence and its context. Its target is not known. Libraries were prepared by immunoSEQ multiplex PCR; TCRdb keeps only in-frame clonotypes and omits some of them. The profile shows about 180,000 clones, over 85% of them singletons. CDR3 length equals 17 residues. The V gene lost 1 base and the J gene lost 5 bases, with 17 bases spanning the gap. The germline V gene encodes CDR1 KGHDR and CDR2 SFDVKD. The data are from a study of T cell responses to AZD1222 COVID-19 vaccine. Broader study findings: Seropositive AZD1222 recipients at baseline numbered only five or six. Nearly half of spike-specific TCRs reportedly target variant regions that are unmutated in the B.1.351 and B.1.1.7 variants. White British people made up most donors, females outnumbered males, and clonal diversity was possibly underestimated.

The sample was peripheral blood, taken on day 0 of AZD1222 vaccination. V usage is TRBV24-1 and J usage is TRBJ2-1; D may be TRBD1 (6 bases). This clonotype was sampled from an adult in good health. Written as DNA, the CDR3 is TGTGCCACCAGTGATTTTGAACACCTCTCAGGGGACAATGAGCAGTTCTTC. This translates into CATSDFEHLSGDNEQFF.